The next 32 T cell receptor beta chains were all read from a single sample in a study of T-cell memory formation after mild COVID-19. TCRdb re-called the 5' RACE reads through MiXCR, storing one row per CDR3 protein. The sample consists of roughly 400,000 distinct CDR3 sequences, roughly 18% of them appearing once. Input material: PBMCs or a T cell subset sorted from them (not recorded which). These receptor sequences come from a man between 18 and 35 years old who had mild COVID-19 (a few samples of this study predate the infection). Cell type and time point are not known.

This clonotype was detected a few times. The V and J genes are TRBV28 and TRBJ2-3, with a possible D match to TRBD1 (5 bases). Germline V gene lookup returns CDR1 MDHEN and CDR2 SYDVKM. This CDR3 contains 13 residues. Trimming removed 6 bases from V and 1 base from J, with 8 bases in between. The CDR3, as DNA: TGTGCCAGCAGGGTGGGGCGCACAGATACGCAGTATTTT. Its protein is CASRVGRTDTQYF.

Here the CDR3 DNA reads TGTGCCAGCAGCTTAGCTGGGAATACGCAGTATTTT. Its translation is CASSLAGNTQYF. The V and J genes are TRBV7-6 and TRBJ2-3, with D unclear. The V gene's germline CDR1 is SGHVS and CDR2 FNYEAQ. This CDR3 region has 12 residues. Deletions cut 0 bases from V and 7 bases from J, with 5 bases between.

This clonotype has a handful of counts. The chain recombines TRBV5-1 with TRBJ1-4; TRBD1 matches 8 bases. The length of the CDR3 is 19 residues. Trimming took 4 bases from V and 0 from J; bases not matched to a gene: 14. Germline V gene data show CDR1 as SGHRS and CDR2 as YFSETQ. The CDR3 here is CASSRALGQGGSTNEKLFF. CDR3 nucleotides: TGCGCCAGCAGCCGCGCCCTCGGACAGGGAGGATCAACTAATGAAAAACTGTTTTTT.

This clonotype was seen only a few times. V usage is TRBV7-9 and J usage is TRBJ2-3, with D maybe TRBD1 (5 bases). The germline CDR1 and CDR2 sequences are SEHNR and FQNEAQ (reference sequence). This CDR3 has 17 residues. V shed 1 base and J shed 2 bases, with 16 bases lying between them. The CDR3 here is CASSLVRWGRNTDTQYF. CDR3 DNA sequence: TGTGCCAGCAGCTTAGTTCGCTGGGGCAGAAACACAGATACGCAGTATTTT.

This clonotype was seen only a few times. The J gene is TRBJ2-2, the V gene TRBV12-3 or TRBV12-4; perhaps D is TRBD1 or TRBD2 (5 bases each). V lost 3 bases and J lost 6, with 14 bases in between. This CDR3 contains 15 residues. CDR3: CASSFGGAIAGELFF. CDR3 coding DNA: TGTGCCAGCAGTTTTGGGGGAGCGATCGCCGGGGAGCTGTTTTTT.

This rearrangement joins TRBV7-9 to TRBJ2-4; a weak D match, TRBD1 (6 bases). V was shortened by 1 base and J by 2 bases, with 9 bases between the two germline ends. Germline values: CDR1 SEHNR, CDR2 FQNEAQ (reference sequence). The length of the CDR3 is 15 residues. The CDR3 loop is CASSLGQDTKNIQYF. The CDR3 DNA reads TGTGCCAGCAGCTTAGGACAGGACACCAAAAACATTCAGTACTTC.

This clonotype was seen a handful of times. The genes are TRBV28 and TRBJ2-3, with 7 bases fitting TRBD2. Germline CDR1 reads MDHEN; CDR2 reads SYDVKM. V gave up 10 bases and J gave up 0 bases; unmatched junction bases: 7. The CDR3 loop spans 14 amino acids. The CDR3 coding sequence is TGTGCCACCCGGCGGGAGACGAGCACAGATACGCAGTATTTT. It codes for CATRRETSTDTQYF.

This clonotype was counted between two and nine times. In nucleotides, the CDR3 is TGCGCGATTGGGGCGGGGGGCAATCGGAGAACAGATACGCAGTATTTT. Residues: CAIGAGGNRRTDTQYF. The rearrangement uses TRBV10-2 and TRBJ2-3, with 8 bases fitting TRBD2. The V gene's germline CDR1 is WSHSY and CDR2 SAAADI. This CDR3 is built from 16 residues.

This clonotype was detected a few times. The chain joins TRBV12-3 or TRBV12-4 to TRBJ2-1; TRBD1 is a possible D gene (6 bases). The CDR3 is made up of 15 amino acids. V gave up 5 bases and J gave up 2 bases, with 13 bases separating them. CDR3 region: CASSPPDRTYNEQFF. CDR3 DNA: TGTGCCAGCAGTCCACCAGACAGGACCTACAATGAGCAGTTCTTC.

This chain links TRBV7-2 with TRBJ1-1, with D possibly TRBD1 on 5 matching bases. The CDR3 is made up of 16 amino acids. Trimming removed 5 bases from V and 5 bases from J, with 21 bases in between. CDR1 and CDR2 (germline): SGHTA, FQGNSA. The CDR3 sequence: CASSPGDLGPGTEAFF. CDR3 nucleotides: TGTGCCAGCAGCCCCGGGGACCTGGGACCGGGGACTGAAGCTTTCTTT.

This clonotype appeared a few times. The CDR3: CASSALASGGPYPSDTQYF. The CDR3 nucleotides are TGTGCCAGCAGCGCTCTCGCTAGCGGGGGTCCCTACCCCTCAGATACGCAGTATTTT. The J gene is TRBJ2-3, the V gene TRBV9, with TRBD2 matching 10 bases. The V gene's germline CDR1 is SGDLS and CDR2 YYNGEE. J lost 4 bases, V lost 3 bases, and 17 bases had no gene match. The CDR3 contains 19 residues.

This clonotype appeared many times. The junction and the germline gene differ at one end; a read error may be behind it. The chain recombines TRBV10-3 with TRBJ1-1; D is unresolved. The germline V gene has CDR1 ENHRY and CDR2 SYGVKD. The CDR3 extends over 11 amino acids. The CDR3 DNA reads as TGTGCCATCAGTGACGGTTGGGCGGATTTTTTT. Protein sequence: CAISDGWADFF.

This chain joins TRBV6-2 or TRBV6-3 and TRBJ1-5; the D is unclear. Trimming pared 0 bases from V and 3 bases from J, leaving 9 bases between. This CDR3 spans 15 amino acids. The germline gives CDR1 MNHEY, CDR2 SVGEGT. The CDR3 spells CASSYSPGINQPQHF. DNA of the CDR3: TGTGCCAGCAGTTACTCGCCCGGGATCAATCAGCCCCAGCATTTT.

The chain has TRBV29-1 and TRBJ2-1, with TRBD1 matching 9 bases. CDR3 length: 15 residues. The ends lost 6 bases at V and 2 bases at J; junction bases unmatched: 8. In germline, CDR1 is SQVTM, CDR2 ANQGSEA. The CDR3 loop is CSVEQGATAYNEQFF. In DNA form, the CDR3 reads TGCAGCGTGGAACAGGGGGCTACTGCCTACAATGAGCAGTTCTTC.

The chain has TRBV27 and TRBJ2-3, with D perhaps matching TRBD1 (5 bases). Between the trimmed V and J ends, which lost 3 bases and 3 bases, there was a span of 22 bases. This CDR3 comprises 18 residues. Germline V CDR1 and CDR2: MNHEY, SMNVEV (reference sequence). CDR3 sequence (DNA): TGTGCCAGCAGTTTCCCTCTGCACCCTGACAGAAGAACAGATACGCAGTATTTT. Translated, it gives CASSFPLHPDRRTDTQYF.

The rearrangement links TRBV7-2 to TRBJ1-1; D is perhaps TRBD1 (6 bases). Per germline, CDR1 SGHTA and CDR2 FQGNSA. Trimming pared 1 base from V and 4 bases from J, leaving 19 bases between. There are 17 residues in the CDR3. This CDR3 is CASSLVSVGAGFTEAFF. The CDR3 DNA is TGTGCCAGCAGCTTAGTAAGTGTGGGGGCAGGGTTCACTGAAGCTTTCTTT.

This clonotype was found many times. The chain recombines TRBV7-9 with TRBJ2-3; 8 bases match TRBD2. With V trimmed by 2 bases and J by 1 base, 2 bases remained unmatched. Germline V gene lookup returns CDR1 SEHNR and CDR2 FQNEAQ (reference sequence). This CDR3 has 15 amino acids. CDR3 sequence reads: CASSLRRGGTDTQYF. The CDR3 DNA follows: TGTGCCAGCAGCTTACGGCGGGGGGGCACAGATACGCAGTATTTT.

This clonotype has more than one count but fewer than ten. V and J are TRBV5-1 and TRBJ2-1; tentative D call: TRBD1 (5 bases). Germline V gene sequence: CDR1 SGHRS, CDR2 YFSETQ. Trimming left V 0 bases short and J 2 bases short, with 12 bases between. This CDR3 spans 16 amino acids. DNA for the CDR3: TGCGCCAGCAGCTTGGGGGGCTCAAGGGCCTACAATGAGCAGTTCTTC. The encoded protein is CASSLGGSRAYNEQFF. The full variable domain, its missing parts supplied by reference TRBV5-1 and TRBJ2-1, is KAGVTQTPRYLIKTRGQQVTLSCSPISGHRSVSWYQQTPGQGLQFLFEYFSETQRNKGNFPGRFSGRQFSNSRSEMNVSTLELGDSALYLCASSLGGSRAYNEQFFGPGTRLTVL.

The V and J genes are TRBV16 and TRBJ1-6, with D possibly being TRBD1 (5 bases). CDR1 KGHSY and CDR2 FQNENV come from the germline V gene. The CDR3 spans 15 residues. V was pared by 2 bases and J by 4 bases, with 9 bases between. Here the CDR3 reads CASSQPGRYNSPLHF. As DNA, the CDR3 is TGTGCCAGCAGCCAACCGGGACGGTATAATTCACCCCTCCACTTT.

The gene calls are TRBV27 and TRBJ2-2, with D perhaps TRBD1 or TRBD2 (6 bases each). CDR3 length: 14 residues. The V and J ends lost 8 bases and 1 base respectively, with 11 bases between them. Germline CDR1 reads MNHEY; CDR2 reads SMNVEV (reference sequence). Here the CDR3 reads CASGGQENTGELFF. The CDR3 DNA reads TGTGCCAGCGGGGGGCAGGAGAACACCGGGGAGCTGTTTTTT.

The chain combines TRBV9 with TRBJ1-2; 9 nucleotides agree with TRBD1. Germline values: CDR1 SGDLS, CDR2 YYNGEE. The CDR3 spans 15 residues. V gave up 4 bases and J gave up 7 bases; unmatched junction bases: 11. The CDR3, as DNA: TGTGCCAGCAGCCCGACAGGGGGTGGAGTTGGTGGCTACACCTTC. As protein: CASSPTGGGVGGYTF. Drawing the rest from reference TRBV9 and TRBJ1-2, the complete variable domain is DSGVTQTPKHLITATGQRVTLRCSPRSGDLSVYWYQQSLDQGLQFLIQYYNGEERAKGNILERFSAQQFPDLHSELNLSSLELGDSALYFCASSPTGGGVGGYTFGSGTRLTVV.

This sequence joins TRBV6-5 and TRBJ1-6; TRBD1 matches at 7 bases. There are 15 residues in the CDR3. Germline CDR1 and CDR2: MNHEY and SVGAGI. The V and J ends lost 4 bases and 7 bases, in that order; junction bases with no gene match: 7. The CDR3 reads CASSSIGGGNSPLHF. In DNA, the CDR3 is TGTGCCAGCAGTTCGATAGGGGGCGGGAATTCACCCCTCCACTTT.

CDR3 in amino acids: CASSQEFTSPLHF. The DNA of the CDR3 is TGCGCCAGCAGCCAAGAATTCACCTCACCCCTCCACTTT. The chain recombines TRBV4-1 with TRBJ1-6; no clear D gene. V was cut by 0 bases and J by 10 bases, with 7 bases left in between. Germline CDR1 is MGHRA and CDR2 is YSYEKL. CDR3 length equals 13 residues.

The chain links TRBV7-2 to TRBJ2-3, with D tentatively TRBD2 (5 bases). V lost 4 bases to trimming and J lost 1 base, with 15 bases between them. CDR1 and CDR2 from the germline V gene are SGHTA and FQGNSA. This CDR3 is 16 amino acids long. The CDR3 loop is CASSSHRGGGTDTQYF. In nucleotides, the CDR3 is TGTGCCAGCAGCTCCCATCGCGGAGGTGGCACAGATACGCAGTATTTT.

V gene TRBV20-1 combines with J gene TRBJ2-3; D ambiguous. The CDR3 loop spans 12 amino acids. Germline CDR1 reads DFQATT; CDR2 reads SNEGSKA (reference sequence). The ends were cut back, 6 bases at V and 4 bases at J, with 11 bases in the middle. The CDR3 is CSAGGVPDTQYF. CDR3 DNA: TGCAGTGCCGGCGGAGTCCCAGATACGCAGTATTTT.

This clonotype was seen more than once but under ten times. Written as DNA, the CDR3 is TGTGCCAGCAGCCGCGCGGCGGGGGCGCAAAGCACCGGGGAGCTGTTTTTT. This codes for CASSRAAGAQSTGELFF. This sequence joins TRBV5-4 and TRBJ2-2; D might be TRBD2 (7 bases). CDR1 and CDR2 (germline): SGHNT, YYREEE (reference sequence). Trimming left V 4 bases short and J 4 bases short, with 20 bases between. The CDR3 is made up of 17 amino acids. Full variable domain (outside the CDR3, taken from reference TRBV5-4 and TRBJ2-2): ETGVTQSPTHLIKTRGQQVTLRCSSQSGHNTVSWYQQALGQGPQFIFQYYREEENGRGNFPPRFSGLQFPNYSSELNVNALELDDSALYLCASSRAAGAQSTGELFFGEGSRLTVL.

This clonotype has ten or more counts. This chain connects TRBV20-1 to TRBJ1-6; 9 bases are shared with TRBD1. This CDR3 region has 13 residues. The junction had 7 bases not matched to a gene; V was cut back by 6 bases and J by 10 bases. The V gene's germline CDR1 is DFQATT and CDR2 SNEGSKA (reference sequence). In DNA form, the CDR3 reads TGCAGTGCCAGGACAGGGGAAGGGTCACCCCTCCACTTT. Translating it yields CSARTGEGSPLHF.

The CDR3 nucleotides are TGCAGTGCGCCGGACAGGGGGCCCCAAAACATTCAGTACTTC. Amino acid sequence: CSAPDRGPQNIQYF. This chain connects TRBV20-1 to TRBJ2-4; 11 positions agree with TRBD1. The length of the CDR3 is 14 residues. Trimming removed 6 bases from V and 5 bases from J; junction bases left unmatched: 6. Germline CDR1 reads DFQATT; CDR2 reads SNEGSKA (reference sequence).

This clonotype was recorded a few times. V usage is TRBV6-2 or TRBV6-3 and J usage is TRBJ2-2; D is perhaps TRBD2 (6 bases). CDR1 MNHEY and CDR2 SVGEGT come from the germline V gene. V was clipped by 5 bases and J by 0 bases, with 13 bases between them. The CDR3 loop spans 16 amino acids. Here the CDR3 reads CASSARAGSNTGELFF. CDR3 DNA: TGTGCCAGCAGTGCCCGGGCGGGGTCGAACACCGGGGAGCTGTTTTTT.

The V and J genes are TRBV6-5 and TRBJ1-5; 8 nucleotides agree with TRBD1. Germline CDR1 reads MNHEY; CDR2 reads SVGAGI. CDR3 length: 14 residues. V lost 6 bases to trimming and J lost 7 bases; unmatched junction nucleotides: 8. As DNA, the CDR3 is TGTGCCAGCAGCTTTGACAGGGGTTGGCAGCCCCAGCATTTT. This codes for CASSFDRGWQPQHF.

J is TRBJ2-7 and V is TRBV27; 7 bases line up with TRBD1. The CDR3 runs to 13 residues. The V and J ends lost 6 bases and 3 bases, in that order; junction bases with no gene match: 5. The V gene's germline CDR1 is MNHEY and CDR2 SMNVEV (reference sequence). Here the CDR3 DNA reads TGTGCCAGCAGGAGGGGACAGCTCTACGAGCAGTACTTC. Encoded protein: CASRRGQLYEQYF.

The chain joins TRBV6-5 to TRBJ2-3; D is possibly TRBD1 or TRBD2 (5 bases each). The CDR3 sequence is 15 residues long. V shed 0 bases and J shed 8 bases, with 15 bases lying between them. The germline V gene has CDR1 MNHEY and CDR2 SVGAGI. CDR3 region: CASSYSGTGIGTQYF. DNA of the CDR3: TGTGCCAGCAGTTACTCAGGGACGGGGATAGGTACGCAGTATTTT.